Listed here are 14 T cell receptor beta chains from one sample, sequenced in a study of blood T cell repertoires in COVID-19. Generated by immunoSEQ multiplex PCR, the TCRdb table keeps only in-frame clones and is missing some. The sample shows 180,000 or so clones, 80% to 90% of them seen only once. Input material: peripheral blood. The receptors were sampled from a man aged 55 to 69 with acute or convalescent COVID-19.

A note on this clone: In the same sample, other DNA sequences code for this CDR3. The chain uses TRBV6-6 and TRBJ2-5; 8 positions agree with TRBD2. This CDR3 is built from 14 residues. Per germline, CDR1 MNHNY and CDR2 SVGAGI (reference sequence). Trimming removed 6 bases from V and 2 bases from J; junction bases left unmatched: 5. Here the CDR3 DNA reads TGTGCCAGCAGCCGTACTAGCGGACAAGAGACCCAGTACTTC. As protein: CASSRTSGQETQYF.

The genes are TRBV9 and TRBJ1-1, with D possibly TRBD1 on 5 matching bases. The germline V gene encodes CDR1 SGDLS and CDR2 YYNGEE. V lost 4 bases, J lost 4 bases, and 17 bases lay in between. This CDR3 is built from 15 residues. CDR3 sequence (DNA): TGTGCCAGCAGCCCAACGGGGGGGGTGAGCACTGAAGCTTTCTTT. Its protein product is CASSPTGGVSTEAFF.

The gene calls are TRBV5-1 and TRBJ1-4; D is possibly TRBD1 (5 bases). In germline, CDR1 is SGHRS, CDR2 YFSETQ. The V gene lost 6 bases and the J gene lost 6 bases, with 9 bases spanning the gap. The CDR3 covers 12 residues. For the CDR3, the DNA is TGCGCCAGCACAGGGAGGGATGAAAAACTGTTTTTT. As protein: CASTGRDEKLFF.

This sequence joins TRBV6-2 or TRBV6-3 and TRBJ2-2; perhaps TRBD1 as D (5 bases). Trimming took off 2 bases at V and 3 bases at J, with 10 bases between the two ends. CDR1 MNHEY and CDR2 SVGEGT come from the germline V gene. The CDR3 totals 15 residues. CDR3 sequence: CASSYKGAHTGELFF. The DNA for the CDR3 is TGTGCCAGCAGTTACAAAGGGGCCCACACCGGGGAGCTGTTTTTT.

The chain carries TRBV3-1 (or the pseudogene TRBV3-2) and TRBJ2-7, with D perhaps matching TRBD2 (6 bases). Germline lookup yields CDR1 LGHDT and CDR2 YNNKEL (reference sequence). Trimming stripped 4 bases from V and 1 base from J, with 17 bases between. CDR3 length equals 16 residues. The CDR3 sequence: CASSPGGGSFSYEQYF. The CDR3 DNA is TGTGCCAGCAGCCCGGGTGGGGGGAGTTTTTCCTACGAGCAGTACTTC.

The chain has TRBV19 and TRBJ2-3, with D tentatively TRBD1 (5 bases). The V and J ends lost 7 bases and 2 bases respectively, with 10 bases between them. CDR1 is LNHDA, CDR2 SQIVND, per germline (reference sequence). The CDR3 runs to 13 residues. CDR3: CASIKDNTDTQYF. The CDR3 DNA sequence: TGTGCCAGTATAAAGGACAACACAGATACGCAGTATTTT.

The chain carries TRBV3-1 (or the pseudogene TRBV3-2) and TRBJ2-4; 14 positions agree with TRBD2. CDR3 length: 17 residues. V was clipped by 3 bases and J by 0 bases; unmatched bases: 1. Germline-derived CDR1 and CDR2 are LGHDT and YNNKEL (reference sequence). The CDR3 is CASSQGLAGVAKNIQYF. As DNA, the CDR3 is TGTGCCAGCAGCCAGGGACTAGCGGGGGTAGCCAAAAACATTCAGTACTTC.

The chain combines TRBV29-1 with TRBJ2-2; D is uncertain. Germline V lookup: CDR1 SQVTM, CDR2 ANQGSEA. CDR3 size: 15 residues. Trimming cost V 2 bases and J 4 bases, with 14 bases left between them. The CDR3 spells CSVELERHPTGELFF. The DNA for the CDR3 is TGCAGCGTTGAATTGGAGCGCCATCCCACCGGGGAGCTGTTTTTT.

The J gene is TRBJ1-2, the V gene TRBV7-8, with D perhaps matching TRBD1 (5 bases). The V end was cut by 5 bases, the J end by 1 base, with 23 bases between. Germline V gene data show CDR1 as SGHVS and CDR2 as FQNEAQ. The CDR3 is 18 amino acids. CDR3 residues: CASSPRYYITGNNYGYTF. The CDR3 nucleotides are TGTGCCAGCAGCCCGCGCTACTACATCACAGGAAATAACTATGGCTACACCTTC.

The chain uses TRBV5-1 and TRBJ1-1; possible D gene TRBD1, 6 bases. The CDR3 sequence is 19 residues long. Germline V CDR1 and CDR2: SGHRS, YFSETQ. Trimming shortened V by 2 bases and J by 3 bases, and 26 bases separated the two germline ends. In DNA, the CDR3 is TGCGCCAGCAGCTTCAACCTCAGGCCAGGGGAATTAGAGGACACTGAAGCTTTCTTT. Translated, it gives CASSFNLRPGELEDTEAFF.

The table lists this clone with a count of one. The V and J genes are TRBV5-1 and TRBJ2-6; TRBD2 might be the D (6 bases). V was pared by 3 bases and J by 1 base, with 14 bases between. The germline gives CDR1 SGHRS, CDR2 YFSETQ. The CDR3 has 17 amino acids. In DNA form, the CDR3 reads TGCGCCAGCAGCTGGAGCGGGCGCGGGTCTGGGGCCAACGTCCTGACTTTC. Its translation: CASSWSGRGSGANVLTF.

V is TRBV7-2 and J is TRBJ2-7; 13 positions match TRBD2. The CDR3 runs 16 residues. In germline, CDR1 is SGHTA, CDR2 FQGNSA. The ends lost 1 base at V and 5 bases at J; junction bases unmatched: 5. The CDR3 nucleotides read TGTGCCAGCAGCTTAGGACTAGCGGGAGGTCAACACGAGCAGTACTTC. Its protein product is CASSLGLAGGQHEQYF.

In regard to this clone: One end of the junction varies from germline; a read error may be responsible. CDR3 coding DNA: TGTGCTAGCAGCTCCCCGGGGGAGTGGCATATATTTGAGCAGTTCTTC. Protein sequence: CASSSPGEWHIFEQFF. The chain recombines TRBV7-7 with TRBJ2-1; D is possibly TRBD2 (6 bases). The CDR3 is made up of 16 amino acids. Germline CDR1 and CDR2: SSHAT and FNYEAQ (reference sequence).

The rearrangement uses TRBV7-9 and TRBJ1-5, with unresolved D. V lost 5 bases and J lost 2, with 13 bases in between. Germline lookup yields CDR1 SEHNR and CDR2 FQNEAQ (reference sequence). The CDR3 loop spans 15 amino acids. The CDR3 here is CASSGEGGGNQPQHF. CDR3 coding DNA: TGTGCCAGCAGCGGCGAGGGAGGCGGCAATCAGCCCCAGCATTTT.